This T cell receptor (beta chain) was documented in a study of identical twins. TCRdb redid the calling of the 5' RACE reads with MiXCR, one entry per CDR3 protein. This table holds approximately 500,000 distinct CDR3 sequences, 24% found once. CDR1 is SGHVS, CDR2 FQNEAQ, per germline. Trimming took 1 base from V and 0 from J, leaving 7 bases between them. The CDR3 sequence is 16 residues long. These same records also appear under a second study, on T cells expressing NK-cell markers. That work states: Seven of the eight sequenced donors were classified as HCMV-seropositive, and one was classified as seronegative. A few of the donors also had these clonotypes leading their CD3+CD56-NKG2C+ fraction. Clones of NKG2C+ T cells that had expanded were of unclear HCMV specificity.

The receptor comes from a woman aged 18-29 years in good health. The sequenced material came from CD4+ T cells sorted from blood. The V and J genes are TRBV7-8 and TRBJ2-6; D is unclear. The CDR3: CASSLDWHSGANVLTF. CDR3 in DNA: TGTGCCAGCAGCTTAGACTGGCACTCTGGGGCCAACGTCCTGACTTTC.